The 32 T cell receptor beta chains in this list originate from one sample, sequenced in a study of OX40 agonist ivuxolimab in advanced cancers. Library construction relied on the immunoSEQ multiplex PCR assay. TCRdb took this table from immuneACCESS and kept in-frame rearrangements with V and J called. Such tables lack part of the clones; where checked against another copy, unresolved V genes explain under half of the gap, and the rest is unexplained. The table for this sample lists about 42,000 clones; roughly four fifths of them were counted only once. Around 23% of the sample belongs to the ten largest clones. The sequencing here drew on CD4+ or CD8+ T cells sorted from blood, taken in a trial of the OX40 agonist ivuxolimab. These receptors were taken from an adult with an advanced solid tumor such as melanoma, head and neck, liver or kidney cancer.

This clone was recorded a few times. In nucleotides, the CDR3 is TGTGCCAGCAGCTTAGTACTAGCGGGAGGGCTTGACACAGATACGCAGTATTTT. Translating gives CASSLVLAGGLDTDTQYF. The rearrangement links TRBV7-2 to TRBJ2-3, with 13 bases that match TRBD2. Germline assignment: CDR1 SGHTA and CDR2 FQGNSA. Unmatched junction bases numbered 6, after V lost 1 base and J lost 2 bases. CDR3 length: 18 residues.

The rearrangement joins TRBV18 to TRBJ1-5; 8 nucleotides line up with TRBD1. Per germline, CDR1 KGHSH and CDR2 LQKENI. The CDR3 runs to 16 residues. Unmatched junction bases numbered 7, after V lost 3 bases and J lost 3 bases. The DNA of the CDR3 is TGTGCCAGCTCACCTGCCGGGACAGGATTCAATCAGCCCCAGCATTTT. Protein product: CASSPAGTGFNQPQHF.

The rearrangement uses TRBV5-1 and TRBJ2-3, with 10 nucleotides matching TRBD2. CDR1 SGHRS and CDR2 YFSETQ come from the germline V gene. The CDR3 has 19 amino acids. V shed 0 bases and J 4 bases; nucleotides not matched to a gene: 14. CDR3 DNA: TGCGCCAGCAGCTTGGCGGTCCTAGCGGGAGTTGTCGAGGCAGATACGCAGTATTTT. Its translation is CASSLAVLAGVVEADTQYF.

V and J are TRBV11-1 and TRBJ2-3; 11 bases are a match to TRBD2. Germline V CDR1 and CDR2: SGHAT, FQDESV (reference sequence). J gave up 0 bases and V 5 bases, and 4 bases lay outside the gene matches. CDR3 length: 16 residues. The CDR3 nucleotides read TGTGCCAGCAGCCCCCGGACTAGCGGGAGCACAGATACGCAGTATTTT. It codes for CASSPRTSGSTDTQYF. Complete variable domain (other parts from reference TRBV11-1 and TRBJ2-3): EAEVAQSPRYKITEKSQAVAFWCDPISGHATLYWYRQILGQGPELLVQFQDESVVDDSQLPKDRFSAERLKGVDSTLKIQPAELGDSAMYLCASSPRTSGSTDTQYFGPGTRLTVL.

The J gene is TRBJ2-3, the V gene TRBV10-3; the match to TRBD2 covers 11 bases. This CDR3 contains 17 residues. After removal of 0 bases from V and 5 bases from J, the junction contained 7 bases not matched to a gene. Germline V CDR1 and CDR2: ENHRY, SYGVKD. The DNA of the CDR3 is TGTGCCATCAGTGAGTCAGGGCTAGCGGGAGGAGAAGATACGCAGTATTTT. Its protein product is CAISESGLAGGEDTQYF.

Worth noting for this clone: Mismatch with germline at one junction end may stem from a read error. The chain joins TRBV2 to TRBJ2-7; weak D call: TRBD2 (7 bases). Germline assignment: CDR1 SNHLY and CDR2 FYNNEI. The CDR3 spans 14 residues. The CDR3 coding sequence is TGTGCCAGCAGTGAGGGGGGGCTCTCCCACGAGCAGTACTTC. Translation gives CASSEGGLSHEQYF.

V usage is TRBV27 and J usage is TRBJ2-3; no clear D gene. This CDR3 is built from 12 residues. The V and J ends lost 5 bases and 1 base respectively, with 4 bases between them. CDR1 MNHEY and CDR2 SMNVEV come from the germline V gene (reference sequence). The CDR3 DNA follows: TGTGCCAGCAGTCCGCGCACAGATACGCAGTATTTT. Its protein product is CASSPRTDTQYF.

The chain couples TRBV5-1 to TRBJ1-1; 7 bases line up with TRBD1. J gave up 3 bases and V 4 bases, and 6 bases lay outside the gene matches. CDR1 is SGHRS, CDR2 YFSETQ, per germline. The CDR3 is 14 residues long. CDR3 region: CASSVSGGYTEAFF. The CDR3 nucleotides are TGCGCCAGCAGCGTATCAGGGGGGTACACTGAAGCTTTCTTT.

V gene TRBV30 combines with J gene TRBJ2-3; 12 positions match TRBD2. The CDR3 totals 16 residues. Germline-derived CDR1 and CDR2 are GTSNPN and SVGIG (reference sequence). The trim removed 3 bases at V and 9 bases at J, leaving 13 bases unmatched. The CDR3 bases are TGTGCCTGGAGCGGGGGTAGGCTAGCGGGAGGGGGCACGCAGTATTTT. This gives the protein CAWSGGRLAGGGTQYF.

The chain employs TRBV5-6 and TRBJ2-7; D not certain. V lost 0 bases and J lost 6, with 7 bases in between. Germline-derived CDR1 and CDR2 are SGHDT and YYEEEE. The CDR3 totals 12 residues. CDR3 sequence: CASSLAVGEQYF. As DNA, the CDR3 is TGTGCCAGCAGCTTGGCCGTAGGCGAGCAGTACTTC. Combining the CDR3 with reference TRBV5-6 and TRBJ2-7 gives the whole variable domain DAGVTQSPTHLIKTRGQQVTLRCSPKSGHDTVSWYQQALGQGPQFIFQYYEEEERQRGNFPDRFSGHQFPNYSSELNVNALLLGDSALYLCASSLAVGEQYFGPGTRLTVT.

The J gene is TRBJ2-3, the V gene TRBV7-9, with 11 bases matching TRBD2. The germline V gene has CDR1 SEHNR and CDR2 FQNEAQ (reference sequence). The CDR3 spans 16 residues. The V segment lost 4 bases and the J segment 4 bases; nucleotides outside the gene matches: 7. CDR3 nucleotide sequence: TGTGCCAGCAGCTCGCTAGCGGGGGGCCCCCCAGATACGCAGTATTTT. It codes for CASSSLAGGPPDTQYF. The whole variable domain, filled in from reference TRBV7-9 and TRBJ2-3, reads DTGVSQNPRHKITKRGQNVTFRCDPISEHNRLYWYRQTLGQGPEFLTYFQNEAQLEKSRLLSDRFSAERPKGSFSTLEIQRTEQGDSAMYLCASSSLAGGPPDTQYFGPGTRLTVL.

This rearrangement joins TRBV27 to TRBJ1-2; D remains unclear. Germline CDR1 is MNHEY and CDR2 is SMNVEV (reference sequence). V was shortened by 4 bases and J by 2 bases, with 11 bases between the two germline ends. The CDR3 is made up of 14 amino acids. The CDR3 is CASSSHPDNYGYTF. DNA of the CDR3: TGTGCCAGCAGTTCTCACCCCGACAACTATGGCTACACCTTC.

The chain joins TRBV15 to TRBJ2-2, with D possibly matching TRBD2 (5 bases). CDR1 is LNHNV and CDR2 is YYDKDF in the germline V gene (reference sequence). The CDR3 sequence is 15 residues long. Trimming shortened V by 3 bases and J by 6 bases, and 14 bases separated the two germline ends. This CDR3 is CATSREVFTPGELFF. The CDR3 nucleotides read TGTGCCACCAGCAGGGAGGTTTTTACCCCCGGGGAGCTGTTTTTT.

V and J are TRBV7-8 and TRBJ2-5, with D unclear. CDR3 length equals 13 residues. Germline assignment: CDR1 SGHVS and CDR2 FQNEAQ. Trimming took 1 base from V and 2 from J, leaving 5 bases between them. The CDR3 sequence is CASSLDGQETQYF. CDR3 nucleotide sequence: TGTGCCAGCAGCTTAGACGGACAAGAGACCCAGTACTTC.

The V and J genes are TRBV27 and TRBJ2-2; D uncertain. This CDR3 comprises 15 residues. The V and J ends lost 2 bases and 4 bases respectively, with 11 bases between them. Germline V gene data show CDR1 as MNHEY and CDR2 as SMNVEV (reference sequence). CDR3 DNA: TGTGCCAGCAGTTTAAGGCGGACCTTCACCGGGGAGCTGTTTTTT. It yields the protein CASSLRRTFTGELFF.

The chain carries TRBV5-6 and TRBJ2-7, with TRBD1 matching over 8 bases. The CDR3 is 13 amino acids. Germline V CDR1 and CDR2: SGHDT, YYEEEE. V shed 2 bases and J 7 bases; nucleotides not matched to a gene: 5. This chain's CDR3 is CASSLWTGHEQYF. In DNA, the CDR3 is TGTGCCAGCAGCTTATGGACAGGGCATGAGCAGTACTTC.

This chain uses TRBV29-1 with TRBJ2-5, with 7 bases fitting TRBD1. The CDR3 totals 15 residues. Trimming took 4 bases from V and 5 from J; bases not matched to a gene: 13. Germline V gives CDR1 SQVTM, CDR2 ANQGSEA. CDR3 region: CSVATQGDLRETQYF. In DNA, the CDR3 is TGCAGCGTTGCGACCCAGGGGGACCTTCGGGAGACCCAGTACTTC.

The chain couples TRBV7-6 to TRBJ2-5; 9 positions agree with TRBD2. TRBJ2-7 explains the end of the DNA better; the J call may be wrong. Per germline, CDR1 SGHVS and CDR2 FNYEAQ. The CDR3 runs 15 residues. Here the CDR3 DNA reads TGTGCCAGCAGCGGCCTTAGCGGGAGAGGCGACGAGCAGTACTTC. As protein: CASSGLSGRGDEQYF.

As concerns this clone: A junction boundary mismatches the germline segment, possibly from a read error. The same CDR3 can be traced to other DNA sequences in this sample. V and J are TRBV2 and TRBJ2-5; maybe TRBD2 (5 bases). In germline, CDR1 is SNHLY, CDR2 FYNNEI. The CDR3 covers 12 residues. This chain's CDR3 is CASTGLSGTQYF. The CDR3 DNA sequence: TGCGCCAGCACCGGCCTGAGCGGGACCCAGTACTTC.

The chain carries TRBV28 and TRBJ1-4; D ambiguous. V was clipped by 6 bases and J by 3 bases, with 20 bases between them. The CDR3 is 17 amino acids. Germline V CDR1 and CDR2: MDHEN, SYDVKM. CDR3 coding DNA: TGTGCCAGCAGCCCCCGGCCCATTCTGGTTTCTAATGAAAAACTGTTTTTT. Translation: CASSPRPILVSNEKLFF.

The CDR3 DNA reads as TGTGCCAGCAGCTTAGGGGTCCCGGACAGGGGTTACGAGCAGTACTTC. Amino acids: CASSLGVPDRGYEQYF. This sequence joins TRBV7-2 and TRBJ2-7; 9 bases map to TRBD1. V lost 1 base and J lost 4; bases outside the gene matches: 8. The CDR3 sequence is 16 residues long. Germline loops: CDR1 SGHTA, CDR2 FQGNSA. Using reference TRBV7-2 and TRBJ2-7 for the parts outside the CDR3, the full variable domain is GAGVSQSPSNKVTEKGKDVELRCDPISGHTALYWYRQSLGQGLEFLIYFQGNSAPDKSGLPSDRFSAERTGGSVSTLTIQRTQQEDSAVYLCASSLGVPDRGYEQYFGPGTRLTVT.

This chain connects TRBV10-3 to TRBJ1-4; 10 nucleotides match TRBD1. With V trimmed by 10 bases and J by 6 bases, 5 bases remained unmatched. The CDR3 runs to 13 residues. Germline CDR1 and CDR2: ENHRY and SYGVKD. CDR3 region: CATATGGYEKLFF. Written as DNA, the CDR3 is TGTGCCACTGCGACAGGGGGCTATGAAAAACTGTTTTTT.

The chain's CDR3 is CASSPETGVTDTQYF. The CDR3 bases are TGTGCCAGCTCACCGGAAACAGGGGTGACAGATACGCAGTATTTT. The chain has TRBV18 and TRBJ2-3; 7 nucleotides line up with TRBD1. The CDR3 totals 15 residues. The germline CDR1 and CDR2 sequences are KGHSH and LQKENI. V trimming: 3 bases; J trimming: 3 bases; junction bases outside the gene matches: 6.

The J gene is TRBJ1-1, the V gene TRBV30, with TRBD1 as a possible D gene (5 bases). Trimming left V 3 bases short and J 5 bases short, with 13 bases between. This CDR3 is 13 amino acids long. Germline values: CDR1 GTSNPN, CDR2 SVGIG (reference sequence). For the CDR3, the DNA is TGTGCCTGGAGGACCCCAGCAGGGACTGAAGCTTTCTTT. Translated, it gives CAWRTPAGTEAFF.

The rearrangement uses TRBV2 and TRBJ1-4, with 8 bases that match TRBD1. Germline loops: CDR1 SNHLY, CDR2 FYNNEI. This CDR3 has 15 amino acids. Trimming at V came to 4 bases and at J to 6 bases, leaving 7 bases not matched to a gene. CDR3 nucleotides: TGTGCCAGCAGTGGGACAGGGTCGGATTATGAAAAACTGTTTTTT. Residues: CASSGTGSDYEKLFF.

J is TRBJ1-5 and V is TRBV5-6; 8 bases line up with TRBD1. The germline gives CDR1 SGHDT, CDR2 YYEEEE. The CDR3 is made up of 15 amino acids. The V segment lost 3 bases and the J segment 3 bases; nucleotides outside the gene matches: 5. CDR3 protein: CASSWWTGNNQPQHF. Here the CDR3 DNA reads TGTGCCAGCAGCTGGTGGACAGGGAACAATCAGCCCCAGCATTTT.

The CDR3 loop reads CASSSSPGTGVYGYTF. CDR3 nucleotides: TGTGCCAGCAGCTCTAGTCCCGGGACAGGGGTCTATGGCTACACCTTC. This chain links TRBV7-2 with TRBJ1-2, with 10 bases lining up with TRBD1. The CDR3 loop spans 16 amino acids. The V segment lost 4 bases and the J segment 4 bases; nucleotides outside the gene matches: 9. The germline V gene encodes CDR1 SGHTA and CDR2 FQGNSA.

The chain has TRBV7-9 and TRBJ2-1, with 7 bases identical to TRBD1. V trimming: 1 base; J trimming: 12 bases; junction bases outside the gene matches: 24. Germline V gives CDR1 SEHNR, CDR2 FQNEAQ (reference sequence). CDR3 length equals 19 residues. CDR3 sequence (DNA): TGTGCCAGCAGCTTAGGGACAGGCCGTGGGAAAGTGGCCGCCAAGGGGCAGTTCTTC. Translated: CASSLGTGRGKVAAKGQFF.

This chain connects TRBV10-2 to TRBJ2-7; 13 bases line up with TRBD2. The CDR3 runs to 14 residues. V was clipped by 10 bases and J by 6 bases; unmatched bases: 9. The germline V gene encodes CDR1 WSHSY and CDR2 SAAADI. The CDR3 spells CATNAGLAGLEQYF. The CDR3, as DNA: TGCGCCACCAACGCGGGACTAGCGGGGCTCGAGCAGTACTTC.

The chain has TRBV18 and TRBJ2-7; possibly TRBD1 or TRBD2 for D (5 bases each). The CDR3 length is 14 residues. Germline V gives CDR1 KGHSH, CDR2 LQKENI. V was pared by 1 base and J by 3 bases, with 10 bases between. The DNA of the CDR3 is TGTGCCAGCTCACCACGGGACGTAGACTACGAGCAGTACTTC. Protein product: CASSPRDVDYEQYF.

The gene calls are TRBV6-4 and TRBJ1-1; D gene ambiguous. The CDR3 totals 18 residues. V was pared by 4 bases and J by 6 bases, with 27 bases between. CDR1 and CDR2 (germline): MRHNA, SNTAGT. CDR3 bases: TGTGCCAGCAGTGGGATAGGACGCCAAAGTTGGATTTACCCTGAAGCTTTCTTT. Its protein is CASSGIGRQSWIYPEAFF.

The table lists this clone with a count of one. Germline is not matched at one junction end, which may reflect a read error. The chain joins TRBV7-6 to TRBJ2-5, with 11 nucleotides matching TRBD2. Germline CDR1 reads SGHVS; CDR2 reads FNYEAQ. The CDR3 sequence is 15 residues long. The CDR3 spells CASTLVGTSGETQYF. The CDR3 bases are TGTGCCAGCACCTTAGTCGGGACTAGCGGAGAGACCCAGTACTTC. The variable domain in full, with the rest retrieved from reference TRBV7-6 and TRBJ2-5, is GAGVSQSPRYKVTKRGQDVALRCDPISGHVSLYWYRQALGQGPEFLTYFNYEAQQDKSGLPNDRFSAERPEGSISTLTIQRTEQRDSAMYRCASTLVGTSGETQYFGPGTRLLVL.